This entry features one T cell receptor beta chain sequence. The 5'RACE method, run with constant-segment primers, produced TCR alpha and TCR beta cDNA libraries (carrying sample barcodes and UMIs). TCRdb used MiXCR to reprocess the 5' RACE reads, holding one entry per CDR3 protein. The table lists about 360,000 distinct CDR3 sequences, under 15% of them singletons. Germline CDR1 and CDR2: ENHRY and SYGVKD. CDR3 length: 14 amino acids. Trimming cost V 6 bases and J 1 base, with 13 bases left between them. The data derive from a study of T-cell memory formation after mild COVID-19. Study details: Among the donors, TCR clusters were largely specific to each donor.

The chain links TRBV10-3 to TRBJ2-7; the D gene is possibly TRBD1 (6 bases). Sequenced material: PBMCs or a T cell subset sorted from them (not recorded which). This TCR was recovered from a man aged 18 to 35 who had mild COVID-19 (a few samples of this study predate the infection). Cell type and time point are not known. In nucleotides, the CDR3 is TGTGCCATCAGGCAGGGGTCTACATCCTACGAGCAGTACTTC. Protein product: CAIRQGSTSYEQYF.